This T cell receptor (beta chain) was identified in a study of shared clonotypes between healthy human individuals. Study details: Serving as donors were a couple of women and a few men, whose ages spanned 18 to 49. Each donor contributed plates that comprised three CD4 naive, three CD4 memory, two CD8 naive and one CD8 memory. Findings and caveats of the study: The sole specimen, blood, was sampled, and tissue repertoires likely differ.

About this clone: Antigen specificity is unknown.

Clones were sequenced by immunoSEQ multiplex PCR, and TCRdb holds only the in-frame ones, with some missing. The sample lists hundreds of thousands of clones, about 98% occurring once. The naive CD8 fraction comprised CD45RO-negative cells positively selected for CCR7 and excluded terminally differentiated effector memory CD45RA+ cells. Trimming took 2 bases from V and 4 from J, leaving 15 bases between them. Germline V gene data show CDR1 as MNHNS and CDR2 as SASEGT. CDR3 length equals 15 residues. This receptor was obtained from a man aged 25-45 years in good health. The specimen was naive CD8+ T cells sorted from blood. This chain connects TRBV6-1 to TRBJ2-7; perhaps D is TRBD1 or TRBD2 (5 bases each). The DNA for the CDR3 is TGTGCCAGCAGTGAAACAGGACGGAGGTCATACGAGCAGTACTTC. Amino acids: CASSETGRRSYEQYF.